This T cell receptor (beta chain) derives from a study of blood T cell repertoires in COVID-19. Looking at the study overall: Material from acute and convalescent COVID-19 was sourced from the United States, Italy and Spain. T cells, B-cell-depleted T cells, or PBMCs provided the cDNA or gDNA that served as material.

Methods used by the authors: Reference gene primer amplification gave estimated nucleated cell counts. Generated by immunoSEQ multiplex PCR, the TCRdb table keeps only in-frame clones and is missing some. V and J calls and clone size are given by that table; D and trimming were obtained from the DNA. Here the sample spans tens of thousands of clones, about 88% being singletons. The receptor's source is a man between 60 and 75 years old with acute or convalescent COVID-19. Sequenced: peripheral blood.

The CDR3 loop is CASNRLAGGPYEQYF. CDR3 bases: TGTGCCAGCAATCGACTAGCGGGAGGGCCCTACGAGCAGTACTTC. This chain links TRBV2 with TRBJ2-7, with 14 bases lining up with TRBD2. The CDR3 extends over 15 amino acids. From germline, CDR1 is SNHLY and CDR2 FYNNEI. V gave up 7 bases and J gave up 2 bases; unmatched junction bases: 4.